The TCR beta chain described here comes from a study of T cells after yellow fever vaccination. Study information: With SMART-Seq v4 Ultra Low Input, the fractions containing low cell numbers were prepared.

This clonotype was detected only a few times. Its specificity is not known. 5'RACE template switching added a universal primer site and UMIs to TCR cDNA. MiXCR, run by TCRdb on the 5' RACE reads, gives a single entry per CDR3 protein. Altogether hundreds of thousands of distinct CDR3 sequences are present, approximately 13% being singletons, with the ten largest covering around 15%. Study-wide results and caveats: Highly abundant clonotypes carried over from the bulk population could end up in FACS-sorted repertoires as contaminants. The booster saw the reappearance of most primary-vaccination clones (roughly 96% CD4, around 90% CD8).

The CDR3 has 14 residues. Trimming shortened V by 5 bases and J by 2 bases, and 16 bases separated the two germline ends. Germline values: CDR1 DFQATT, CDR2 SNEGSKA (reference sequence). This specimen was PBMCs, taken on the day of the yellow fever booster vaccination. The source is a man aged 25 to 40 who received the YFV17D yellow fever vaccine. The chain joins TRBV20-1 to TRBJ2-7, with a weak D call TRBD2 (6 bases). The CDR3, as DNA: TGCAGTGCTGTTAGCGGTACTAACACCTACGAGCAGTACTTC. Its translation is CSAVSGTNTYEQYF.